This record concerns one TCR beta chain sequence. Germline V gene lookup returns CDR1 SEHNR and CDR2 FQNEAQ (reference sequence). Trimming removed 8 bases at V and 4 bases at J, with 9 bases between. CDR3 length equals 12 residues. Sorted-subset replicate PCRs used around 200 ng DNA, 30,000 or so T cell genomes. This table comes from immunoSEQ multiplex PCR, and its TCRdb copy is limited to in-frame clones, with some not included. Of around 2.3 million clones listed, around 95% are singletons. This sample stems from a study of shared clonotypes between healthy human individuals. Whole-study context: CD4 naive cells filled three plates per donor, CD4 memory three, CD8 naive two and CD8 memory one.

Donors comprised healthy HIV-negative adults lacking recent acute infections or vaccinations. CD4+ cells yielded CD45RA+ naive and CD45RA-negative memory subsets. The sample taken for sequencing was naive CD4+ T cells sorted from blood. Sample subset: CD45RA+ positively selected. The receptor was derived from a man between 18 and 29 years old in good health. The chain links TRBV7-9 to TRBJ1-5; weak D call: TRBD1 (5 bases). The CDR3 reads CASGTLNQPQHF. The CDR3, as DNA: TGTGCCAGCGGGACGTTAAATCAGCCCCAGCATTTT. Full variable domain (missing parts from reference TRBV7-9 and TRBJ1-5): DTGVSQNPRHKITKRGQNVTFRCDPISEHNRLYWYRQTLGQGPEFLTYFQNEAQLEKSRLLSDRFSAERPKGSFSTLEIQRTEQGDSAMYLCASGTLNQPQHFGDGTRLSIL.